This is a list of T cell receptor beta chains from one sample in a study of T cell repertoires in aging, cancer and after chemotherapy. MiXCR, applied by TCRdb to the multiplex PCR reads, yields one record per CDR3 protein. The sample lists roughly 9,300 distinct CDR3 sequences; under 45% were seen once. Sequenced material: blood. The source is a human donor in good health. The CDR3 runs from the conserved cysteine through the conserved F or W. A D gene is named only where the DNA matches it firmly. Size values are once, few and many counts, or a class for expanded clones, and some rows have none.

14	.	TRBV24-1	TRBJ2-5	.	CATSEPATQETQYF	TGTGCCACCAGTGAGCCAGCGACCCAAGAGACCCAGTACTTC
15	.	TRBV6-2/TRBV6-3	TRBJ2-1	.	CASSGTGRLYNEQFF	TGCGCCAGCAGTGGAACAGGGCGGCTTTACAATGAGCAGTTCTTC
17	TRBD2	TRBV28	TRBJ2-3	.	CASSSGLAGTFTDTQYF	TGTGCCAGCAGTTCGGGACTAGCGGGGACCTTCACAGATACGCAGTATTTT
13	.	TRBV4-1	TRBJ2-2	.	CASSQEWGGELFF	TGCGCCAGCAGCCAAGAATGGGGCGGGGAGCTGTTTTTT
14	.	TRBV20-1	TRBJ2-3	few	CSASQGRSTDTQYF	TGCAGTGCTAGCCAGGGCCGAAGCACAGATACGCAGTATTTT
15	TRBD1	TRBV5-1	TRBJ2-3	.	CASSLAGQSPDTQYF	TGCGCCAGCAGCTTGGCGGGACAGAGCCCAGATACGCAGTATTTT
16	TRBD1	TRBV6-5	TRBJ2-1	.	CASSSKGQGARNEQFF	TGTGCCAGCAGTTCAAAGGGACAGGGGGCAAGGAATGAGCAGTTCTTC
16	.	TRBV6-6	TRBJ1-2	.	CASSYRPQGTNYGYTF	TGTGCCAGCAGTTACAGGCCACAGGGAACTAACTATGGCTACACCTTC
16	TRBD1	TRBV28	TRBJ1-3	once	CASSMDRGSKGNTIYF	TGTGCCAGCAGTATGGACAGGGGGTCGAAAGGAAACACCATATATTTT
15	.	TRBV18	TRBJ2-7	once	CASSRRDGGSYEQYF	TGTGCCAGCTCTAGGAGGGACGGAGGCTCCTACGAGCAGTACTTC
14	.	TRBV5-1	TRBJ1-6	.	CASSLELLNSPLHF	TGCGCCAGCAGCTTGGAGTTGCTGAATTCACCCCTCCACTTT
16	.	TRBV19	TRBJ1-3	few	CASSARDTFSGNTIYF	TGTGCCAGTAGTGCCCGGGACACCTTCTCTGGAAACACCATATATTTT
13	.	TRBV11-1	TRBJ2-2	.	CASSPMDTGELFF	TGTGCCAGCAGTCCTATGGACACCGGGGAGCTGTTTTTT
14	.	TRBV19	TRBJ2-3	.	CASGGISGTDTQYF	TGTGCCAGTGGGGGGATCTCGGGGACAGATACGCAGTATTTT
15	.	TRBV6-5	TRBJ2-3	.	CASSYSTGGKDTQYF	TGTGCCAGCAGTTACTCTACGGGGGGCAAAGATACGCAGTATTTT
15	.	TRBV6-5	TRBJ1-2	few	CASSYSTGPTGGYTF	TGTGCCAGCAGTTATTCGACAGGCCCGACGGGGGGCTACACCTTC
13	.	TRBV5-5	TRBJ2-5	.	CSSSQQGQETQYF	TGTTCCAGCAGCCAACAGGGACAAGAGACCCAGTACTTC
14	.	TRBV6-6	TRBJ1-3	few	CASSYRSSGNTIYF	TGTGCCAGCAGTTACCGCAGCTCTGGAAACACCATATATTTT
16	TRBD2	TRBV20-1	TRBJ2-3	few	CSAPGLAGESTDTQYF	TGCAGTGCTCCTGGACTAGCGGGGGAGAGCACAGATACGCAGTATTTT
17	TRBD2	TRBV7-3	TRBJ2-3	few	CASSAGLAGPSTDTQYF	TGTGCCAGCAGCGCCGGACTAGCGGGTCCTAGCACAGATACGCAGTATTTT
15	.	TRBV5-1	TRBJ2-3	.	CASSLLGRGPDTQYF	TGCGCCAGCAGCTTGCTGGGACGTGGCCCAGATACGCAGTATTTT
13	.	TRBV20-1	TRBJ2-1	.	CSARDPRFNEQFF	TGCAGTGCTAGAGACCCTCGGTTCAATGAGCAGTTCTTC
16	.	TRBV12-3/TRBV12-4	TRBJ2-6	.	CASSLGAGGGANVLTF	TGTGCCAGCAGTTTGGGGGCAGGTGGTGGGGCCAACGTCCTGACTTTC
15	.	TRBV5-1	TRBJ1-6	.	CASSPWADGDSPLHF	TGCGCCAGCAGCCCGTGGGCTGATGGGGATTCACCCCTCCACTTT
14	TRBD2	TRBV20-1	TRBJ2-1	.	CSAFRGGGYNEQFF	TGCAGTGCTTTTCGGGGGGGAGGGTACAATGAGCAGTTCTTC
14	TRBD2	TRBV20-1	TRBJ2-3	.	CSARGAGGPYTQYF	TGCAGTGCTAGAGGAGCGGGGGGGCCTTATACGCAGTATTTT
15	TRBD2	TRBV20-1	TRBJ2-2	.	CSAGWRGGNTGELFF	TGCAGTGCTGGATGGCGGGGGGGGAACACCGGGGAGCTGTTTTTT
14	.	TRBV6-1	TRBJ2-3	.	CASSSHYSTDTQYF	TGTGCCAGCAGTTCGCATTATAGCACAGATACGCAGTATTTT
16	TRBD1	TRBV30	TRBJ2-3	.	CAWRVTPGGGTDTQYF	TGTGCCTGGAGAGTAACACCAGGGGGCGGCACAGATACGCAGTATTTT
15	TRBD1	TRBV6-2/TRBV6-3	TRBJ1-5	.	CATSGTPDRDQPQHF	TGTGCCACTTCAGGGACCCCCGACAGGGATCAGCCCCAGCATTTT
15	TRBD1	TRBV18	TRBJ1-2	few	CASSPATGVVYGYTF	TGTGCCAGCTCACCCGCGACAGGGGTAGTCTATGGCTACACCTTC
15	.	TRBV6-5	TRBJ2-6	.	CASSYGRVGANVLTF	TGTGCCAGCAGTTACGGAAGGGTAGGGGCCAACGTCCTGACTTTC
10	TRBD1	TRBV7-9	TRBJ2-1	.	CASQGDEQFF	TGTGCCAGCCAGGGGGATGAGCAGTTCTTC
16	.	TRBV6-9	TRBJ2-2	.	CASSPLRGSNTGELFF	TGTGCCAGCAGTCCGCTTAGGGGCTCGAACACCGGGGAGCTGTTTTTT
14	.	TRBV30	TRBJ1-6	few	CAWTDDSLSSPLHF	TGTGCCTGGACCGACGACAGTCTGAGTTCACCCCTCCACTTT
15	.	TRBV7-3	TRBJ2-2	.	CASSKNSAGTGELFF	TGTGCCAGCAGCAAGAACAGTGCGGGCACCGGGGAGCTGTTTTTT
15	TRBD1	TRBV7-6	TRBJ2-1	.	CASSHGQGSYNEQFF	TGTGCCAGCAGCCATGGACAGGGCTCCTACAATGAGCAGTTCTTC
15	.	TRBV19	TRBJ1-4	.	CASSIYDNSREKLFF	TGTGCCAGTAGTATTTATGACAACAGTAGGGAAAAACTGTTTTTT
16	.	TRBV6-5	TRBJ1-5	few	CASSKAGANSNQPQHF	TGTGCCAGCAGTAAAGCGGGAGCCAATAGCAATCAGCCCCAGCATTTT
15	.	TRBV20-1	TRBJ2-1	.	CSARFSGGGGDEQFF	TGCAGTGCTAGGTTTTCGGGTGGTGGTGGGGATGAGCAGTTCTTC
17	.	TRBV9	TRBJ2-1	.	CASSIPRDGGSNNEQFF	TGTGCCAGCAGCATCCCCAGGGACGGTGGCTCCAACAATGAGCAGTTCTTC
15	.	TRBV12-3/TRBV12-4	TRBJ1-4	few	CASSLGFPRGEKLFF	TGTGCCAGCAGTTTAGGATTCCCTAGAGGTGAAAAACTGTTTTTT
12	.	TRBV10-2	TRBJ2-7	.	CASQGILSEQYF	TGCGCCAGCCAAGGTATCCTCAGCGAGCAGTACTTC
15	.	TRBV10-1	TRBJ2-3	.	CASSEFSGSTDTQYF	TGCGCCAGCAGTGAGTTCTCAGGGAGCACAGATACGCAGTATTTT
13	.	TRBV7-9	TRBJ2-5	.	CASSQWDQETQYF	TGTGCCAGCAGCCAATGGGACCAAGAGACCCAGTACTTC
12	.	TRBV5-1	TRBJ2-1	few	CASNILDHEQFF	TGCGCCAGCAACATTCTAGACCATGAGCAGTTCTTC
14	TRBD1	TRBV12-3/TRBV12-4	TRBJ2-2	.	CASSENRGTGELFF	TGTGCCAGCAGTGAAAACAGGGGCACCGGGGAGCTGTTTTTT
13	TRBD2	TRBV7-9	TRBJ2-7	once	CASSSLAGYEQYF	TGTGCCAGCAGCTCACTAGCGGGCTACGAGCAGTACTTC
12	TRBD2	TRBV27	TRBJ2-1	once	CASRRGYNEQFF	TGTGCCAGCCGGCGGGGGTACAATGAGCAGTTCTTC
14	.	TRBV4-1	TRBJ1-2	.	CASSPDRGAVGYTF	TGCGCCAGCAGCCCCGACCGGGGGGCGGTTGGCTACACCTTC